Following are 27 T cell receptor beta chains from one sample sequenced in a study of identical twins. TCRdb used MiXCR to reprocess the 5' RACE reads, holding one entry per CDR3 protein. The data contain about 690,000 distinct CDR3 sequences, roughly 6% of them seen just once; the ten biggest clones take up roughly 1.8%. The sample consisted of naive T cells sorted from blood. Receptor source: a man between 18 and 29 years old in good health.

This clonotype was detected ten times or more. The chain recombines TRBV12-3 or TRBV12-4 with TRBJ2-1, with D unclear. This CDR3 comprises 16 residues. Trimming took off 0 bases at V and 2 bases at J, with 11 bases between the two ends. The CDR3 loop is CASSLAFFKTYNEQFF. In DNA, the CDR3 is TGTGCCAGCAGTTTAGCGTTTTTCAAAACCTACAATGAGCAGTTCTTC.

This clonotype was picked up many times. The gene calls are TRBV4-1 and TRBJ2-7, with TRBD1 as a possible D gene (5 bases). This CDR3 region has 15 residues. CDR1 and CDR2 from the germline V gene are MGHRA and YSYEKL. The V end lost 0 bases, the J end lost 3 bases, and 12 bases lay between the germline ends. As DNA, the CDR3 is TGCGCCAGCAGCCAAGAATCGGGCAGGGTCTACGAGCAGTACTTC. Translated, it gives CASSQESGRVYEQYF.

This sequence joins TRBV9 and TRBJ2-1, with 10 nucleotides matching TRBD2. The germline gives CDR1 SGDLS, CDR2 YYNGEE. This CDR3 comprises 17 residues. The trim removed 0 bases at V and 2 bases at J, leaving 5 bases unmatched. The CDR3 region is CASSVDSGRLAYNEQFF. The CDR3, as DNA: TGTGCCAGCAGCGTAGATAGCGGGAGGCTCGCCTACAATGAGCAGTTCTTC.

This clonotype has a count of ten or more. The J gene is TRBJ2-1, the V gene TRBV18; 11 nucleotides align to TRBD2. Losses at the gene ends were 0 bases for V and 3 bases for J; bases not matched to a gene: 1. The germline V gene encodes CDR1 KGHSH and CDR2 LQKENI. This CDR3 is built from 16 residues. The CDR3 spells CASSPPGLAVYNEQFF. CDR3 DNA: TGTGCCAGCTCACCACCGGGACTAGCGGTCTACAATGAGCAGTTCTTC.

This clonotype was recorded a few times. The rearrangement links TRBV7-8 to TRBJ2-3; the match to TRBD2 covers 10 bases. Trimming removed 5 bases from V and 4 bases from J; junction bases left unmatched: 9. The germline V gene has CDR1 SGHVS and CDR2 FQNEAQ. The CDR3 is made up of 16 amino acids. The CDR3 DNA reads TGTGCCAGCAGCCCGATTTTCCTAGCGGGGGCAGATACGCAGTATTTT. It yields the protein CASSPIFLAGADTQYF. Variable domain in full (rest from reference TRBV7-8 and TRBJ2-3): GAGVSQSPRYKVAKRGQDVALRCDPISGHVSLFWYQQALGQGPEFLTYFQNEAQLDKSGLPSDRFFAERPEGSVSTLKIQRTQQEDSAVYLCASSPIFLAGADTQYFGPGTRLTVL.

This clonotype was recorded at least ten times. This chain links TRBV20-1 with TRBJ2-3, with 11 bases fitting TRBD2. Germline CDR1 and CDR2: DFQATT and SNEGSKA (reference sequence). V was pared by 3 bases and J by 2 bases, with 10 bases of the junction left unmatched. This CDR3 is 17 amino acids long. DNA for the CDR3: TGCAGTGCTAGTCCGCTAGCGGGAGGAGGGCCCACAGATACGCAGTATTTT. Translation gives CSASPLAGGGPTDTQYF.

The chain joins TRBV7-2 to TRBJ1-2; possible D gene TRBD1, 5 bases. V was pared by 10 bases and J by 8 bases, with 20 bases between. Germline V gene data show CDR1 as SGHTA and CDR2 as FQGNSA. This CDR3 spans 13 amino acids. The CDR3 loop is CATRGGFGRGYTF. CDR3 bases: TGTGCCACCCGGGGCGGGTTCGGGCGAGGCTACACCTTC.

This chain uses TRBV6-2 or TRBV6-3 with TRBJ2-6, with 9 bases matching TRBD1. V shed 6 bases, J shed 2 bases, and the junction held 8 bases outside the gene matches. This CDR3 comprises 17 residues. CDR1 and CDR2 (germline): MNHEY, SVGEGT. The DNA of the CDR3 is TGTGCCAGCAGAACAGGGGGCAAGGTGACTGGGGCCAACGTCCTGACTTTC. Translating it yields CASRTGGKVTGANVLTF.

This chain uses TRBV20-1 with TRBJ2-1; TRBD2 aligns across 13 bases. The CDR3 sequence is 15 residues long. In germline, CDR1 is DFQATT, CDR2 SNEGSKA (reference sequence). V was clipped by 3 bases and J by 5 bases; unmatched bases: 4. CDR3 in amino acids: CSARGGTSGDNEQFF. The CDR3 region has the DNA TGCAGTGCTAGGGGGGGGACTAGCGGGGACAATGAGCAGTTCTTC.

This clonotype occurred many times. This chain links TRBV4-3 with TRBJ2-1; 8 nucleotides agree with TRBD2. Germline V gene lookup returns CDR1 LGHNA and CDR2 YSLEER. The CDR3 covers 17 residues. V lost 1 base and J lost 5; bases outside the gene matches: 10. CDR3 in amino acids: CASSQVWQRESNNEQFF. The CDR3 region has the DNA TGCGCCAGCAGCCAAGTGTGGCAGCGGGAGTCTAACAATGAGCAGTTCTTC.

This clonotype was detected ten times or more. V gene TRBV5-1 combines with J gene TRBJ2-3; 8 bases are shared with TRBD2. The ends lost 5 bases at V and 4 bases at J; junction bases unmatched: 6. This CDR3 contains 14 residues. Per germline, CDR1 SGHRS and CDR2 YFSETQ. CDR3 DNA: TGCGCCAGCAGTAAGCGGGAGTTACCAGATACGCAGTATTTT. The encoded protein is CASSKRELPDTQYF.

This chain's CDR3 is CASSQDLGSELFF. The DNA of the CDR3 is TGTGCCAGCAGCCAAGATCTTGGGTCGGAGCTGTTTTTT. This chain uses TRBV3-1 with TRBJ2-2, with D unclear. This CDR3 contains 13 residues. Germline lookup yields CDR1 LGHDT and CDR2 YNNKEL (reference sequence). Trimming cost V 0 bases and J 10 bases, with 9 bases left between them.

The chain is built from TRBV21-1 and TRBJ2-7. TRBV21-1 has pseudogene status. CDR3 length: 14 amino acids. The CDR3 nucleotides are TGTGCCAGCAGCAATCAAGCGTCCGCCTACGAGCAGTACGTC. Its protein product is CASSNQASAYEQYV.

This clonotype has only a few counts. The gene calls are TRBV21-1 and TRBJ2-7; the table's D call, TRBD2, was not checked against the DNA. TRBV21-1 is marked as a pseudogene. The CDR3 spans 15 residues. The CDR3 here is CASGPETSGNSEQYF. The CDR3 coding sequence is TGTGCCAGCGGTCCCGAGACTAGCGGGAATTCCGAGCAGTACTTC.

This clonotype appeared a few times. The rearrangement links TRBV20-1 to TRBJ2-7; 8 bases align to TRBD2. The CDR3 has 13 residues. Germline CDR1 is DFQATT and CDR2 is SNEGSKA (reference sequence). The CDR3 bases are TGCAGAGCCCCCGGGACTAGCTCCTACGAGCAGTACTTC. Protein sequence: CRAPGTSSYEQYF.

This clonotype showed up just a few times. V is TRBV4-3 and J is TRBJ1-1; 7 bases align to TRBD1. Germline values: CDR1 LGHNA, CDR2 YSLEER. V dropped 0 bases and J dropped 5; count of bases not matched to a gene: 15. CDR3 length: 18 residues. CDR3 DNA sequence: TGCGCCAGCAGCCAAGATAGGGGAGTGGCGGACAGGAGGACTGAAGCTTTCTTT. Protein product: CASSQDRGVADRRTEAFF.

This clonotype was counted ten times or more. The chain employs TRBV19 and TRBJ2-1; 7 bases map to TRBD2. Germline loops: CDR1 LNHDA, CDR2 SQIVND (reference sequence). V dropped 6 bases and J dropped 3; count of bases not matched to a gene: 5. This CDR3 comprises 14 residues. The CDR3 bases are TGTGCCAGTAGAATGGGGGGGAACTACAATGAGCAGTTCTTC. It is translated as CASRMGGNYNEQFF.

This clonotype came up many times. The genes are TRBV14 and TRBJ2-3; no reliable D call. The CDR3 has 13 residues. Trimming left V 1 base short and J 4 bases short, with 6 bases between. Germline-derived CDR1 and CDR2 are SGHDN and FVKESK. CDR3 amino acids: CASSQVRADTQYF. The CDR3, as DNA: TGTGCCAGCAGCCAAGTACGGGCAGATACGCAGTATTTT.

This clonotype occurred a few times. The gene calls are TRBV5-5 and TRBJ2-7; TRBD1 matches at 10 bases. Germline CDR1 SGHKS, CDR2 YYEKEE (reference sequence). The CDR3 is 15 amino acids. The J segment lost 4 bases and the V segment lost 6 bases, leaving 10 bases of the junction unmatched. The CDR3 is CASTPTGTGVYEQYF. The DNA for the CDR3 is TGTGCCAGCACTCCCACCGGGACAGGGGTATACGAGCAGTACTTC.

This clonotype was counted ten times or more. V usage is TRBV6-5 and J usage is TRBJ2-5; D is possibly TRBD1 or TRBD2 (5 bases each). CDR3 length: 12 residues. CDR1 MNHEY and CDR2 SVGAGI come from the germline V gene. Trimming took 8 bases from V and 7 from J, leaving 14 bases between them. The CDR3 region has the DNA TGTGCCAGCTCGGGACGGGGAAGGACCCAGTACTTC. It is translated as CASSGRGRTQYF.

DNA for the CDR3: TGCGCCAGCAGTGAACTCAATATGGTTGGCTACACCTTC. The encoded protein is CASSELNMVGYTF. The chain links TRBV10-2 to TRBJ1-2; D remains ambiguous. V lost 3 bases to trimming and J lost 7 bases, with 12 bases between them. The CDR3 extends over 13 amino acids. The germline CDR1 and CDR2 sequences are WSHSY and SAAADI.

This clonotype was detected ten times or more. The chain has TRBV20-1 and TRBJ2-3; D gene ambiguous. Germline-derived CDR1 and CDR2 are DFQATT and SNEGSKA (reference sequence). The ends were cut back, 1 base at V and 1 base at J, with 12 bases in the middle. This CDR3 region has 15 residues. The CDR3 region has the DNA TGCAGTGCTAGAGGGACCAAGGGTCGCACAGATACGCAGTATTTT. The encoded protein is CSARGTKGRTDTQYF.

As DNA, the CDR3 is TGTGCCAGCAGAAATCCAGGGAGGAGGTCAGAGACCCAGTACTTC. Its protein is CASRNPGRRSETQYF. This rearrangement joins TRBV28 to TRBJ2-5; a possible D gene is TRBD2 (6 bases). CDR3 length: 15 amino acids. Germline V gene data show CDR1 as MDHEN and CDR2 as SYDVKM. The V end lost 6 bases, the J end lost 4 bases, and 18 bases lay between the germline ends.

Ten or more counts support this clonotype. This chain connects TRBV24-1 to TRBJ2-1; D not resolved. Germline CDR1 KGHDR, CDR2 SFDVKD. V was trimmed by 5 bases and J by 2 bases, leaving 12 bases between them. The CDR3 is 15 residues long. The DNA for the CDR3 is TGTGCCACCAGTGTTTCCCACGGACCCTACAATGAGCAGTTCTTC. This sequence encodes CATSVSHGPYNEQFF.

This sequence joins TRBV30 and TRBJ2-5, with TRBD2 matching over 7 bases. Germline values: CDR1 GTSNPN, CDR2 SVGIG (reference sequence). The CDR3 spans 15 residues. V dropped 0 bases and J dropped 3; count of bases not matched to a gene: 7. Written as DNA, the CDR3 is TGTGCCTGGAGTGTAACGGCGGGAGCAAAAGAGACCCAGTACTTC. Translated, it gives CAWSVTAGAKETQYF.

The table lists this clonotype with many counts. The V gene is TRBV7-2, the J gene TRBJ2-5; D remains ambiguous. Germline V lookup: CDR1 SGHTA, CDR2 FQGNSA. This CDR3 has 15 residues. Trimming took 1 base from V and 0 from J, leaving 9 bases between them. The CDR3 coding sequence is TGTGCCAGCAGCTTAGGTTCAGCGTACCAAGAGACCCAGTACTTC. It codes for CASSLGSAYQETQYF.

This clonotype was counted many times. The CDR3 DNA follows: TGTGCAACCGGACAGTCCTTACGGGAGACCCAGTACTTC. Translation gives CATGQSLRETQYF. This chain uses TRBV10-3 with TRBJ2-5; D is perhaps TRBD1 (6 bases). Germline CDR1 is ENHRY and CDR2 is SYGVKD. This CDR3 has 13 amino acids.